This is a list of T cell receptor beta chains from one sample in a study of molecular identifiers for immune sequencing clone quantification. TCRdb reprocessed the PCR reads with MiXCR, giving one entry per CDR3 protein. In the table there are over 550,000 distinct CDR3 sequences, 25% of which are singletons. Sequencing was performed on naive CD8+ T cells from blood, with Jurkat cell RNA spiked in. The receptors here all came from a human donor in good health. Some libraries in this study had Jurkat cell RNA spiked in. CDR3s include the opening cysteine and the closing phenylalanine or tryptophan. D genes are given only for firm matches. The size field is filled for only some rows; it gives once, few, many or a size class.

V gene: TRBV12-3/TRBV12-4; clone size: many; J gene: TRBJ2-3; D gene: TRBD2; CDR3 protein: CASSSGLADLADTQYF; CDR3 DNA: TGTGCCAGCAGTTCGGGACTAGCGGACTTAGCCGATACGCAGTATTTT
V gene: TRBV28; clone size: NA; J gene: TRBJ2-7; D gene: NA; CDR3 protein: CASRPGRALLSYEQYF; CDR3 DNA: TGTGCCAGCCGTCCGGGTCGCGCTCTTCTCTCCTACGAGCAGTACTTC
V gene: TRBV24-1; clone size: many; J gene: TRBJ2-2; D gene: NA; CDR3 protein: CATSPVSGELFF; CDR3 DNA: TGTGCCACCAGCCCTGTCTCCGGGGAGCTGTTTTTT
V gene: TRBV19; clone size: NA; J gene: TRBJ2-5; D gene: NA; CDR3 protein: CASSHMGETQYF; CDR3 DNA: TGTGCCAGTAGTCATATGGGGGAGACCCAGTACTTC
V gene: TRBV6-2/TRBV6-3; clone size: NA; J gene: TRBJ1-3; D gene: TRBD1; CDR3 protein: CVSAGGQDGNTIYF; CDR3 DNA: TGTGTCAGCGCGGGTGGACAGGATGGAAACACCATATATTTT
V gene: TRBV6-1; clone size: few; J gene: TRBJ1-5; D gene: TRBD1; CDR3 protein: CASSEGTGYSNQPQHF; CDR3 DNA: TGTGCCAGCAGTGAGGGGACAGGTTATAGCAATCAGCCCCAGCATTTT
V gene: TRBV4-3; clone size: many; J gene: TRBJ2-3; D gene: NA; CDR3 protein: CASSQEMLGNLRDTQYF; CDR3 DNA: TGCGCCAGCAGCCAAGAGATGTTAGGGAACTTGAGGGATACGCAGTATTTT
V gene: TRBV29-1; clone size: many; J gene: TRBJ2-7; D gene: NA; CDR3 protein: CSVDRGYGSYEQYF; CDR3 DNA: TGCAGCGTTGACCGTGGCTATGGGTCCTACGAGCAGTACTTC
V gene: TRBV3-1; clone size: few; J gene: TRBJ2-5; D gene: TRBD2; CDR3 protein: CASSQAGSGEFETQYF; CDR3 DNA: TGTGCCAGCAGCCAAGCGGGGAGCGGGGAGTTTGAGACCCAGTACTTC
V gene: TRBV27; clone size: few; J gene: TRBJ2-7; D gene: TRBD1; CDR3 protein: CASSRRQGLYEQYF; CDR3 DNA: TGTGCCAGCAGCAGAAGACAGGGGCTATACGAGCAGTACTTC
V gene: TRBV23-1; clone size: many; J gene: TRBJ2-6; D gene: NA; CDR3 protein: CASSQSEFRVFSGANVLTF; CDR3 DNA: TGCGCCAGCAGTCAATCGGAATTTAGGGTATTCTCTGGGGCCAACGTCCTGACTTTC
V gene: TRBV25-1; clone size: many; J gene: TRBJ2-7; D gene: NA; CDR3 protein: CASSDPSGGPAYEQYF; CDR3 DNA: TGTGCCAGCAGTGATCCATCGGGGGGCCCTGCCTACGAGCAGTACTTC
V gene: TRBV10-3; clone size: NA; J gene: TRBJ2-5; D gene: TRBD1; CDR3 protein: CAISEVGQGETQCF; CDR3 DNA: TGTGCCATCAGTGAGGTGGGACAGGGGGAGACCCAGTGCTTC
V gene: TRBV29-1; clone size: NA; J gene: TRBJ2-1; D gene: TRBD1; CDR3 protein: CSARQGAQRKQFF; CDR3 DNA: TGCAGCGCACGACAGGGGGCGCAAAGGAAGCAGTTCTTC
V gene: TRBV4-1; clone size: many; J gene: TRBJ1-1; D gene: NA; CDR3 protein: CASSQEPGLIDEAFF; CDR3 DNA: TGCGCCAGCAGCCAAGAGCCAGGGCTGATTGATGAAGCTTTCTTT
V gene: TRBV27; clone size: NA; J gene: TRBJ2-2; D gene: NA; CDR3 protein: CASTPLGSWGVSGELFF; CDR3 DNA: TGTGCCAGCACCCCTTTGGGTTCGTGGGGGGTGTCCGGGGAGCTGTTTTTT
V gene: TRBV7-2; clone size: NA; J gene: TRBJ2-1; D gene: TRBD2; CDR3 protein: CAGSSPSGSPGDEQLF; CDR3 DNA: TGTGCCGGCAGCTCACCTAGCGGGAGCCCCGGGGATGAGCAGCTCTTC
V gene: TRBV12-5; clone size: many; J gene: TRBJ2-2; D gene: NA; CDR3 protein: CASGLVSDRRDTGELFF; CDR3 DNA: TGTGCTAGTGGTTTGGTATCTGACAGGCGGGACACCGGGGAGCTGTTTTTT
V gene: TRBV18; clone size: few; J gene: TRBJ2-1; D gene: NA; CDR3 protein: CASSPPSGSYNEQFF; CDR3 DNA: TGTGCCAGCTCACCCCCGAGCGGTTCCTACAATGAGCAGTTCTTC
V gene: TRBV20-1; clone size: few; J gene: TRBJ2-7; D gene: TRBD2; CDR3 protein: CSARDSGGAITYEQYF; CDR3 DNA: TGCAGTGCTAGAGATTCCGGGGGGGCCATAACCTACGAGCAGTACTTC
V gene: TRBV11-2; clone size: many; J gene: TRBJ2-3; D gene: NA; CDR3 protein: CASSRWVAGTDTQYF; CDR3 DNA: TGTGCCAGCAGCCGATGGGTAGCGGGCACAGATACGCAGTATTTT
V gene: TRBV30; clone size: NA; J gene: TRBJ2-7; D gene: NA; CDR3 protein: CAWVSIDAYEQYF; CDR3 DNA: TGTGCCTGGGTGAGCATTGATGCCTACGAGCAGTACTTC
V gene: TRBV6-5; clone size: NA; J gene: TRBJ2-7; D gene: NA; CDR3 protein: CASSYGQRVSYEQYF; CDR3 DNA: TGTGCCAGCAGTTACGGACAGCGGGTCTCCTACGAGCAGTACTTC
V gene: TRBV7-9; clone size: NA; J gene: TRBJ1-2; D gene: TRBD1; CDR3 protein: CASSLAGGAGYTF; CDR3 DNA: TGTGCCAGCAGCTTAGCAGGGGGCGCTGGCTACACCTTC
V gene: TRBV3-1; clone size: NA; J gene: TRBJ2-1; D gene: NA; CDR3 protein: CASSQVSAEQFF; CDR3 DNA: TGTGCCAGCAGCCAAGTGTCGGCTGAGCAGTTCTTC
V gene: TRBV18; clone size: many; J gene: TRBJ1-1; D gene: NA; CDR3 protein: CASSPGGSTEAFF; CDR3 DNA: TGTGCCAGCTCACCAGGGGGAAGCACTGAAGCTTTCTTT
V gene: TRBV10-1; clone size: few; J gene: TRBJ1-1; D gene: NA; CDR3 protein: CASSESLGTEAFF; CDR3 DNA: TGCGCCAGCAGTGAGTCATTGGGAACTGAAGCTTTCTTT
V gene: TRBV27; clone size: many; J gene: TRBJ2-3; D gene: NA; CDR3 protein: CASQSVSDTQYF; CDR3 DNA: TGTGCCAGCCAATCTGTTTCGGATACGCAGTATTTT
V gene: TRBV6-5; clone size: many; J gene: TRBJ1-5; D gene: NA; CDR3 protein: CASSYSSVGNQPQHF; CDR3 DNA: TGTGCCAGCAGTTACTCGTCAGTGGGCAATCAGCCCCAGCATTTT
V gene: TRBV20-1; clone size: few; J gene: TRBJ2-2; D gene: NA; CDR3 protein: CSAGSGTQNTGELFF; CDR3 DNA: TGCAGTGCTGGCTCCGGGACACAGAACACCGGGGAGCTGTTTTTT
V gene: TRBV19; clone size: few; J gene: TRBJ2-7; D gene: NA; CDR3 protein: CASSIGGFSYEQYF; CDR3 DNA: TGTGCCAGTAGTATTGGCGGGTTCTCCTACGAGCAGTACTTC
V gene: TRBV12-3/TRBV12-4; clone size: many; J gene: TRBJ2-5; D gene: NA; CDR3 protein: CASSLPYGGQETQYF; CDR3 DNA: TGTGCCAGCAGTTTACCATACGGGGGCCAAGAGACCCAGTACTTC
V gene: TRBV5-1; clone size: many; J gene: TRBJ2-5; D gene: TRBD1; CDR3 protein: CASSYGQAEETQYF; CDR3 DNA: TGCGCCAGCAGTTATGGACAGGCAGAAGAGACCCAGTACTTC
V gene: TRBV14; clone size: NA; J gene: TRBJ2-7; D gene: NA; CDR3 protein: CASSQQGSPYEQYF; CDR3 DNA: TGTGCCAGCAGCCAGCAGGGGAGCCCCTACGAGCAGTACTTC
V gene: TRBV7-6; clone size: many; J gene: TRBJ1-1; D gene: NA; CDR3 protein: CASRGPGGSDTEAFF; CDR3 DNA: TGTGCCAGCAGGGGGCCGGGAGGGTCGGACACTGAAGCTTTCTTT
V gene: TRBV6-2/TRBV6-3; clone size: few; J gene: TRBJ2-7; D gene: NA; CDR3 protein: CASREPTSFVYEQYF; CDR3 DNA: TGTGCCAGCAGAGAGCCCACTAGTTTCGTCTACGAGCAGTACTTC
V gene: TRBV6-2/TRBV6-3; clone size: NA; J gene: TRBJ2-2; D gene: NA; CDR3 protein: CASFLGTTNTGELFF; CDR3 DNA: TGTGCCAGCTTTTTAGGCACTACGAACACCGGGGAGCTGTTTTTT
V gene: TRBV27; clone size: few; J gene: TRBJ1-1; D gene: NA; CDR3 protein: CASTDTGNTEAFF; CDR3 DNA: TGTGCCAGCACTGACACAGGGAACACTGAAGCTTTCTTT
V gene: TRBV4-3; clone size: few; J gene: TRBJ1-5; D gene: NA; CDR3 protein: CASSQTRDTRNQPQHF; CDR3 DNA: TGCGCCAGCAGCCAAACCCGGGACACTCGCAATCAGCCCCAGCATTTT